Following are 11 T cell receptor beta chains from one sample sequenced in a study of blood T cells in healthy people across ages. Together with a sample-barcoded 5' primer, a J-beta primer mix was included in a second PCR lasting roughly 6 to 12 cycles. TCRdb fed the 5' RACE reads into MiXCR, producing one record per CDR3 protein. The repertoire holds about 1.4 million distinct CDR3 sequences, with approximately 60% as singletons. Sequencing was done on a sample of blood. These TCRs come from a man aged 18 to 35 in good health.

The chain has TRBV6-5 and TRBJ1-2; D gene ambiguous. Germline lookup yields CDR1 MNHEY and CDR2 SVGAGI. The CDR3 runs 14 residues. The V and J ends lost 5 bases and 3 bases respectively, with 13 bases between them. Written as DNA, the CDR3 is TGTGCCAGCAGTACACCCGGGCCCGACTATGGCTACACCTTC. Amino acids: CASSTPGPDYGYTF.

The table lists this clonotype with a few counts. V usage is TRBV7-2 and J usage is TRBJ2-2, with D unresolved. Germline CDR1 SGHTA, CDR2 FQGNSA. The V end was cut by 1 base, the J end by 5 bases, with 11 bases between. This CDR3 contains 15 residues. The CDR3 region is CASSLVHPGTGELFF. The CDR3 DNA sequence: TGTGCCAGCAGCTTAGTCCACCCTGGGACCGGGGAGCTGTTTTTT.

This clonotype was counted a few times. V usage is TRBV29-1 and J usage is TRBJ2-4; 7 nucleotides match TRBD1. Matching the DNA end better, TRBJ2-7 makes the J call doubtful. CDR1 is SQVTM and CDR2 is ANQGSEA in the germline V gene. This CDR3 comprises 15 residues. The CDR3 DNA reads TGCAGCGTTGGCCACCCCCGGGACAGTCCCATCGAGCAGTACTTC. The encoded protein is CSVGHPRDSPIEQYF.

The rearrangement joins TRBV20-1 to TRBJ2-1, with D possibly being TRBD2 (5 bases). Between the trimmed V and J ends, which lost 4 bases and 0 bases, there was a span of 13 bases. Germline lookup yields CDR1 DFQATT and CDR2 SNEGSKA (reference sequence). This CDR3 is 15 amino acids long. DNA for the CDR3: TGCAGTGCTACTAGAGCGGTCCTCTCCTACAATGAGCAGTTCTTC. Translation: CSATRAVLSYNEQFF.

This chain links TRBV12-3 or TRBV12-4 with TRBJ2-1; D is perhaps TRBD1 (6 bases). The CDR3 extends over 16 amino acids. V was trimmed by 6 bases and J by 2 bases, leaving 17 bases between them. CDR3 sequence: CASSPRDIPPYNEQFF. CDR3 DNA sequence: TGTGCCAGCAGCCCACGGGACATTCCACCCTACAATGAGCAGTTCTTC.

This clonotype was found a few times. CDR3 residues: CASSQEGGGTDTQYF. For the CDR3, the DNA is TGTGCCAGCAGCCAAGAGGGCGGGGGTACAGATACGCAGTATTTT. V usage is TRBV4-2 and J usage is TRBJ2-3; 7 bases are a match to TRBD2. V dropped 0 bases and J dropped 3; count of bases not matched to a gene: 3. The CDR3 totals 15 residues. Germline V gene sequence: CDR1 LGHNA, CDR2 YNFKEQ.

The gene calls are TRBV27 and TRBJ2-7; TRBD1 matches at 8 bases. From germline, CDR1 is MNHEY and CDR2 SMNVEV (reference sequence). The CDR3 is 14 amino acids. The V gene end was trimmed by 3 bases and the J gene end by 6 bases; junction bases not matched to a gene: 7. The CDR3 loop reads CASSLGTGHLEQYF. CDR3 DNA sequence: TGTGCCAGCAGTTTGGGGACAGGCCACCTCGAGCAGTACTTC.

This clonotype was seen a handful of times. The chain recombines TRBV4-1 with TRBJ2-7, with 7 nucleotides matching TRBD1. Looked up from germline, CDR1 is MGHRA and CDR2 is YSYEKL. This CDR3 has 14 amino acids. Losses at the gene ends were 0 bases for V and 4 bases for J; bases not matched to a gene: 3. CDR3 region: CASSQDSQGYEQYF. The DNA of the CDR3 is TGCGCCAGCAGCCAAGACTCACAGGGGTACGAGCAGTACTTC.

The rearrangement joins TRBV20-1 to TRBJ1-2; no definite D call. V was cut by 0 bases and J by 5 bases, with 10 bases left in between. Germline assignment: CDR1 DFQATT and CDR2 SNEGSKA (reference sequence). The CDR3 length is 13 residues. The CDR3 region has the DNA TGCAGTGCTAGAGACAGTGTGGAATATGGCTACACCTTC. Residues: CSARDSVEYGYTF.

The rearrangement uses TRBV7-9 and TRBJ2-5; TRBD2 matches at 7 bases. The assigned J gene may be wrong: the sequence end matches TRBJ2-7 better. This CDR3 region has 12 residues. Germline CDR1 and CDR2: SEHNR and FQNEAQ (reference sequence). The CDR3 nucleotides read TGTGCCAGCAGCATCCGGACTAGCGAGCAGTACTTC. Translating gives CASSIRTSEQYF.

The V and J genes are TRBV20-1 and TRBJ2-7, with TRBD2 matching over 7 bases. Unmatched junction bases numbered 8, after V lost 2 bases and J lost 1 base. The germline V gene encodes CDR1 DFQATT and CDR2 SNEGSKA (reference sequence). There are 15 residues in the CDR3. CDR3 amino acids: CSARSPSGASYEQYF. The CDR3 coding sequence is TGCAGTGCTAGATCGCCCAGCGGGGCTTCCTACGAGCAGTACTTC.